These 23 T cell receptor beta chains originate from one sample sequenced in a study of T-cell reconstitution after alpha-beta-depleted transplantation in children. The TCRbeta library was prepared with unique molecular identifiers. TCRdb recomputed calls from the PCR reads with MiXCR, one row per CDR3 protein. This table has a few hundred thousand distinct CDR3 sequences, about 9.6% appearing once. The material sequenced was PBMCs from the stem cell graft donor, taken from the stem cell graft. All receptors come from a human donor who donated a stem cell graft to a child with SCID.

Ten or more counts support this clonotype. The chain couples TRBV5-6 to TRBJ2-5; 7 nucleotides align to TRBD2. Trimming cost V 2 bases and J 2 bases; bases outside gene matches: 9. Germline V gives CDR1 SGHDT, CDR2 YYEEEE. This CDR3 spans 16 amino acids. The CDR3 here is CASSFGRGVGQETQYF. CDR3 DNA sequence: TGTGCCAGCAGCTTTGGCCGGGGGGTGGGACAAGAGACCCAGTACTTC.

This clonotype has a count of ten or more. J is TRBJ2-5 and V is TRBV7-2, with D tentatively TRBD1 (5 bases). This CDR3 spans 15 amino acids. Deletions cut 5 bases from V and 1 base from J, with 14 bases between. The germline gives CDR1 SGHTA, CDR2 FQGNSA. The DNA for the CDR3 is TGTGCCAGCAGCCAGACAGTCGGGTTCCAAGAGACCCAGTACTTC. Its protein is CASSQTVGFQETQYF.

This clonotype was seen at least ten times. V usage is TRBV3-1 and J usage is TRBJ2-3, with 8 bases aligning to TRBD2. This CDR3 spans 16 amino acids. Per the germline V gene, CDR1 is LGHDT and CDR2 is YNNKEL (reference sequence). The J segment lost 1 base and the V segment lost 6 bases, leaving 9 bases of the junction unmatched. As DNA, the CDR3 is TGTGCCAGCAGTCAAATCGTCGGGGGGGGCACAGATACGCAGTATTTT. Translating gives CASSQIVGGGTDTQYF.

In its sample, this clonotype was seen many times. V and J are TRBV7-9 and TRBJ2-1, with a possible D match to TRBD1 (6 bases). The CDR3 sequence is 14 residues long. Germline CDR1 reads SEHNR; CDR2 reads FQNEAQ (reference sequence). Trimming stripped 1 base from V and 8 bases from J, with 12 bases between. As DNA, the CDR3 is TGTGCCAGCAGCTTAGGCAGGGGAACCGATGAGCAGTTCTTC. Amino acid sequence: CASSLGRGTDEQFF.

This clonotype was seen at least ten times. J is TRBJ2-1 and V is TRBV11-1, with 7 bases that match TRBD2. Germline V lookup: CDR1 SGHAT, CDR2 FQDESV (reference sequence). The CDR3 loop spans 16 amino acids. With V trimmed by 5 bases and J by 5 bases, 12 bases remained unmatched. The CDR3 protein is CASSGGGLLRNNEQFF. In DNA, the CDR3 is TGTGCCAGCAGCGGGGGGGGACTCCTGAGGAACAATGAGCAGTTCTTC.

There are many counts of this clonotype. The chain recombines TRBV20-1 with TRBJ2-5, with D unresolved. The CDR3 totals 13 residues. From germline, CDR1 is DFQATT and CDR2 SNEGSKA (reference sequence). V was shortened by 5 bases and J by 5 bases, with 15 bases between the two germline ends. This CDR3 is CSARLGVGETQYF. In DNA form, the CDR3 reads TGCAGTGCTCGCCTCGGCGTTGGGGAGACCCAGTACTTC.

This chain links TRBV11-2 with TRBJ1-1; perhaps TRBD1 as D (5 bases). Germline V gene data show CDR1 as SGHAT and CDR2 as FQNNGV. CDR3 length: 14 amino acids. The V end lost 2 bases, the J end lost 4 bases, and 11 bases lay between the germline ends. CDR3 in DNA: TGTGCCAGCAGCTTAACGATGGGGGGCACTGAAGCTTTCTTT. Translated: CASSLTMGGTEAFF.

V is TRBV5-1 and J is TRBJ2-7, with 11 bases aligning to TRBD1. Germline CDR1 reads SGHRS; CDR2 reads YFSETQ. V trimming: 4 bases; J trimming: 5 bases; junction bases outside the gene matches: 8. There are 15 residues in the CDR3. CDR3: CASSPGQGDLHEQYF. The DNA of the CDR3 is TGCGCCAGCAGCCCGGGACAGGGGGATCTCCACGAGCAGTACTTC.

This clonotype was picked up a small number of times. The chain uses TRBV4-2 and TRBJ2-7; 8 bases agree with TRBD2. There are 16 residues in the CDR3. V lost 1 base and J lost 2; bases outside the gene matches: 7. CDR1 is LGHNA, CDR2 YNFKEQ, per germline. The CDR3 coding sequence is TGTGCCAGCAGCCAAGGAGCGGGGGAGCAGCCCTACGAGCAGTACTTC. Protein: CASSQGAGEQPYEQYF.

This clonotype was observed at least ten times. V gene TRBV7-2 combines with J gene TRBJ2-6; tentative D call: TRBD2 (6 bases). There are 18 residues in the CDR3. Germline V CDR1 and CDR2: SGHTA, FQGNSA. V lost 2 bases, J lost 0 bases, and 14 bases lay in between. The CDR3 nucleotides read TGTGCCAGCAGCTTACCGGGACTGCAGAGCTCTGGGGCCAACGTCCTGACTTTC. Residues: CASSLPGLQSSGANVLTF.

This clonotype was detected once. A read error may explain this, as a much larger clone is one base away. The chain recombines TRBV11-2 with TRBJ2-3, with D perhaps TRBD2 (5 bases). The CDR3 contains 16 residues. Germline values: CDR1 SGHAT, CDR2 FQNNGV. Here the CDR3 reads CASSPFSAGNTDTQSF. The CDR3 coding sequence is TGTGCCAGCAGCCCCTTCTCCGCGGGTAACACAGATACGCAGTCTTTT.

The chain is built from TRBV7-7 and TRBJ2-7, with D unresolved. The CDR3 consists of 13 residues. Germline CDR1 SSHAT, CDR2 FNYEAQ (reference sequence). V gave up 2 bases and J gave up 6 bases, with 11 bases separating them. The CDR3 DNA sequence: TGTGCCAGCAGCTTAAGCGCCCAGGCCGAGCAGTACTTC. Amino acids: CASSLSAQAEQYF.

This clonotype was counted at least ten times. The rearrangement joins TRBV7-6 to TRBJ2-5, with D possibly being TRBD1 (5 bases). CDR1 and CDR2 (germline): SGHVS, FNYEAQ. The CDR3 is made up of 15 amino acids. Deletions cut 1 base from V and 4 bases from J, with 13 bases between. CDR3 region: CASSLVLGQLETQYF. Here the CDR3 DNA reads TGTGCCAGCAGCTTAGTTCTGGGGCAGTTAGAGACCCAGTACTTC.

Ten or more counts support this clonotype. The chain links TRBV12-3 or TRBV12-4 to TRBJ1-1; possible D gene TRBD1, 6 bases. V lost 4 bases, J lost 6 bases, and 15 bases lay in between. The CDR3 runs to 14 residues. CDR3 sequence (DNA): TGTGCCAGCAGTTGGACAGTCGCCGGTGCTGAAGCTTTCTTT. Encoded protein: CASSWTVAGAEAFF.

This clonotype was observed a handful of times. V gene TRBV5-1 combines with J gene TRBJ1-6, with TRBD1 identical over 7 bases. Germline V gene lookup returns CDR1 SGHRS and CDR2 YFSETQ. This CDR3 contains 15 residues. The V and J ends lost 3 bases and 4 bases, in that order; junction bases with no gene match: 4. CDR3 region: CASSSGTVYNSPLHF. In nucleotides, the CDR3 is TGCGCCAGCAGCTCCGGGACAGTATATAATTCACCCCTCCACTTT.

At least ten counts were recorded for this clonotype. The chain employs TRBV5-1 and TRBJ1-3; 8 positions match TRBD1. Germline V gene data show CDR1 as SGHRS and CDR2 as YFSETQ. V was clipped by 0 bases and J by 4 bases; unmatched bases: 6. CDR3 length: 16 residues. Written as DNA, the CDR3 is TGCGCCAGCAGCTTGGTAGGACAGGGATCCGGAAACACCATATATTTT. Translation: CASSLVGQGSGNTIYF.

There are many counts of this clonotype. The chain is built from TRBV27 and TRBJ1-2; TRBD1 agrees at 7 bases. The CDR3 spans 13 residues. With V trimmed by 3 bases and J by 8 bases, 6 bases remained unmatched. Germline CDR1 and CDR2: MNHEY and SMNVEV (reference sequence). CDR3 loop: CASSLWGGGGYTF. CDR3 nucleotide sequence: TGTGCCAGCAGTTTGTGGGGAGGGGGCGGCTACACCTTC.

This clonotype was seen only once. The rearrangement joins TRBV4-2 to TRBJ2-7; D possibly corresponds to TRBD1 (6 bases). V gave up 9 bases and J gave up 2 bases, with 14 bases separating them. Germline V lookup: CDR1 LGHNA, CDR2 YNFKEQ. The CDR3 is made up of 13 amino acids. Here the CDR3 DNA reads TGTGCCAGGAGATCCGGACAGCCCTACGAGCAGTACTTC. Amino acids: CARRSGQPYEQYF.

The gene calls are TRBV19 and TRBJ1-2; 7 positions match TRBD1. V dropped 3 bases and J dropped 0; count of bases not matched to a gene: 10. Germline V gene data show CDR1 as LNHDA and CDR2 as SQIVND (reference sequence). This CDR3 region has 17 residues. The CDR3 reads CASSIIWDSQSNYGYTF. Written as DNA, the CDR3 is TGTGCCAGTAGTATCATCTGGGACAGCCAATCTAACTATGGCTACACCTTC.

This clonotype was observed at least ten times. The chain employs TRBV6-1 and TRBJ1-1, with no clear D. Trimming cost V 3 bases and J 4 bases, with 9 bases left between them. There are 13 residues in the CDR3. Germline V gene lookup returns CDR1 MNHNS and CDR2 SASEGT. CDR3 bases: TGTGCCAGCAGTGATCAATTACCCACTGAAGCTTTCTTT. This codes for CASSDQLPTEAFF.

This clonotype has at least ten counts. V and J are TRBV6-1 and TRBJ1-4; TRBD1 aligns across 8 bases. V dropped 6 bases and J dropped 9; count of bases not matched to a gene: 9. Germline-derived CDR1 and CDR2 are MNHNS and SASEGT. The CDR3 loop spans 14 amino acids. The CDR3 spells CASSPPGQDKKLFF. The CDR3 DNA sequence: TGTGCCAGCAGCCCCCCGGGACAGGATAAAAAACTGTTTTTT.

J is TRBJ1-6 and V is TRBV20-1, with 8 bases lining up with TRBD1. The CDR3 contains 15 residues. The ends lost 0 bases at V and 9 bases at J; junction bases unmatched: 7. Germline lookup yields CDR1 DFQATT and CDR2 SNEGSKA (reference sequence). The CDR3: CSAREAGGKGSPLHF. The CDR3 coding sequence is TGCAGTGCTAGAGAGGCAGGGGGCAAAGGTTCACCCCTCCACTTT.

This clonotype has only a few counts. The rearrangement uses TRBV14 and TRBJ2-2, with D perhaps TRBD1 or TRBD2 (5 bases each). From germline, CDR1 is SGHDN and CDR2 FVKESK. The CDR3 has 14 amino acids. V gave up 6 bases and J gave up 3 bases, with 11 bases separating them. Here the CDR3 DNA reads TGTGCCAGCAGGCAGCAGGGACACACCGGGGAGCTGTTTTTT. Translating gives CASRQQGHTGELFF.